The clone carrying this T cell receptor beta chain was recorded many times. As yet, its antigen is unknown. The cDNA came from 5'RACE, which used 10-nucleotide random UMIs. From 15-18 subjects, each sequencing run yielded over 160 million TCR-beta sequences. Via MiXCR, TCRdb re-called the 5' RACE reads, giving one row per CDR3 protein. The sample comprises about 66,000 distinct CDR3 sequences, about 4.2% of which are singletons, and 1.3% rests with the top ten. The data stem from a study of neurological immune-mediated disorders. Study results and caveats: Among 34 multiple sclerosis patients, 18 had repertoires that phylogenetic grouping placed in one related-CDR3 cluster, a possible signature. None of the CDR3 amino acid sequences of expanded clones were shared across subjects, and this suggested private repertoires in all groups.

Input material: PBMCs. The sequence derives from a man aged 25-45 years with multiple sclerosis.

The CDR3 DNA reads as TGCGCCAGCAGCCAAGATCGAGCGCAGCCCCAGCATTTT. Translated, it gives CASSQDRAQPQHF. The gene calls are TRBV4-3 and TRBJ1-5, with D unclear. Germline-derived CDR1 and CDR2 are LGHNA and YSLEER. Trimming stripped 0 bases from V and 7 bases from J, with 7 bases between. The CDR3 sequence is 13 residues long.